This record concerns one TCR beta chain sequence. Its antigen is not known. This sample is part of a study of cytomegalovirus exposure and HLA in healthy donors. On the study more broadly: Among the 300 to 450 genotyped donors, more than 70% were placed in the Caucasian-associated ancestry cluster. Findings and caveats of the study: In all likelihood, a cluster of highly shared sequence variants was a sequencing artifact. CMV serostatus was the only immune exposure information that was available.

Amplification used 60 Vbeta primers and 13 Jbeta primers. Method: immunoSEQ multiplex PCR; TCRdb's copy keeps in-frame clones and lacks some. Recorded for this sample: under 70,000 clones. V was clipped by 0 bases and J by 6 bases, with 8 bases between them. This CDR3 is 13 amino acids long. CDR1 and CDR2 from the germline V gene are SGHTA and FQGNSA. The chain links TRBV7-2 to TRBJ1-2, with D maybe TRBD1 (5 bases). The clonotype was recovered from a woman under 40 in good health and CMV-seropositive. Sequencing was performed on PBMCs. As DNA, the CDR3 is TGTGCCAGCAGCTTAGCGGGGGGAAATGGCTACACCTTC. The encoded protein is CASSLAGGNGYTF.